Shown below are 28 T cell receptor beta chains from a single sample sequenced in a study of blood T cell repertoires in COVID-19. Method: immunoSEQ multiplex PCR; TCRdb's copy keeps in-frame clones and lacks some. This sample yields 160,000 or so clones, of which roughly 93% are seen a single time; roughly 2% belongs to the top ten. Sequencing used peripheral blood. The receptors were gathered from a woman aged 55 to 70 with COVID-19, enrolled during active disease.

The chain links TRBV5-1 to TRBJ1-2; TRBD1 aligns across 11 bases. Germline CDR1 reads SGHRS; CDR2 reads YFSETQ. This CDR3 has 16 amino acids. Trimming cost V 4 bases and J 5 bases; bases outside gene matches: 10. The CDR3 DNA reads TGCGCCAGCAGCACCGGGACAGGGGGTTCCCATTATGGCTACACCTTC. Protein sequence: CASSTGTGGSHYGYTF.

The chain joins TRBV10-3 to TRBJ1-3, with no clear D. The V gene's germline CDR1 is ENHRY and CDR2 SYGVKD. Trimming removed 4 bases from V and 9 bases from J, with 10 bases in between. The CDR3 extends over 12 amino acids. The CDR3 nucleotides read TGTGCCATCAGTGCCATTCGGGGCACCATATATTTT. Translating it yields CAISAIRGTIYF.

This chain connects TRBV19 to TRBJ1-1; tentative D call: TRBD1 (6 bases). The ends were cut back, 7 bases at V and 5 bases at J, with 26 bases in the middle. The CDR3 runs 17 residues. Germline V gene sequence: CDR1 LNHDA, CDR2 SQIVND (reference sequence). The CDR3 DNA is TGTGCCAGTAACGACCACGACAGGTTCTCGGTGGGTACTGAAGCTTTCTTT. Translation: CASNDHDRFSVGTEAFF. The full variable domain, in which reference TRBV19 and TRBJ1-1 provide the parts outside the CDR3, is DGGITQSPKYLFRKEGQNVTLSCEQNLNHDAMYWYRQDPGQGLRLIYYSQIVNDFQKGDIAEGYSVSREKKESFPLTVTSAQKNPTAFYLCASNDHDRFSVGTEAFFGQGTRLTVV.

The rearrangement joins TRBV28 to TRBJ2-3, with 9 bases aligning to TRBD2. The CDR3 contains 15 residues. Germline V gives CDR1 MDHEN, CDR2 SYDVKM. With 7 bases clipped from V and 4 bases from J, the junction kept 9 bases outside the gene matches. Here the CDR3 DNA reads TGTGCCAGCACCCCGCGGGGGGGCAGCCCAGATACGCAGTATTTT. It translates to CASTPRGGSPDTQYF.

This clone was counted once. The rearrangement uses TRBV7-9 and TRBJ1-6; D might be TRBD1 (5 bases). Trimming shortened V by 10 bases and J by 5 bases, and 12 bases separated the two germline ends. Per germline, CDR1 SEHNR and CDR2 FQNEAQ (reference sequence). The CDR3 contains 13 residues. Here the CDR3 reads CATLGVNNSPLHF. The CDR3 DNA reads as TGTGCCACTTTAGGGGTTAATAATTCACCCCTCCACTTT.

This rearrangement joins TRBV27 to TRBJ2-2; D ambiguous. Looked up from germline, CDR1 is MNHEY and CDR2 is SMNVEV (reference sequence). Trimming pared 3 bases from V and 1 base from J, leaving 6 bases between. The CDR3 is 14 amino acids. Written as DNA, the CDR3 is TGTGCCAGCAGTTTCCCAGGGAACACCGGGGAGCTGTTTTTT. It codes for CASSFPGNTGELFF.

In DNA form, the CDR3 reads TGTGCCAGCAGCGTAGTAGATCTGAACACTGAAGCTTTCTTT. This gives the protein CASSVVDLNTEAFF. V is TRBV9 and J is TRBJ1-1; no definite D call. V lost 0 bases and J lost 0, with 6 bases in between. There are 14 residues in the CDR3. The germline CDR1 and CDR2 sequences are SGDLS and YYNGEE.

This chain connects TRBV2 to TRBJ2-7, with 12 bases that match TRBD2. Germline lookup yields CDR1 SNHLY and CDR2 FYNNEI. The CDR3 is 14 amino acids. Trimming took 6 bases from V and 3 from J; bases not matched to a gene: 3. Here the CDR3 reads CASRGLAGDYEQYF. The CDR3 DNA follows: TGTGCCAGCAGGGGACTAGCGGGTGACTACGAGCAGTACTTC.

The chain uses TRBV7-3 and TRBJ1-1; TRBD1 matches at 8 bases. The CDR3 loop spans 13 amino acids. The ends lost 5 bases at V and 11 bases at J; junction bases unmatched: 10. Germline loops: CDR1 SGHTA, CDR2 FQGTGA. The CDR3 spells CASSPNQGARAFF. DNA of the CDR3: TGTGCCAGCAGCCCTAATCAGGGGGCGAGGGCTTTCTTT.

The rearrangement uses TRBV7-2 and TRBJ1-2; D is perhaps TRBD1 (6 bases). Trimming pared 0 bases from V and 13 bases from J, leaving 12 bases between. CDR3 size: 12 residues. CDR1 is SGHTA, CDR2 FQGNSA, per germline. The CDR3 bases are TGTGCCAGCAGCTTAGCCACAGGGACGGGCACCTTC. It translates to CASSLATGTGTF.

The chain recombines TRBV5-1 with TRBJ1-1, with D possibly matching TRBD1 (5 bases). Germline V lookup: CDR1 SGHRS, CDR2 YFSETQ. This CDR3 spans 14 amino acids. Deletions cut 0 bases from V and 1 base from J, with 7 bases between. CDR3 sequence (DNA): TGCGCCAGCAGCTTGGGACAGTCGAACACTGAAGCTTTCTTT. This sequence encodes CASSLGQSNTEAFF.

This clone was picked up one time. The J gene is TRBJ2-1, the V gene TRBV12-3 or TRBV12-4; TRBD2 is a possible D gene (5 bases). This CDR3 is 12 amino acids long. V lost 0 bases and J lost 12, with 9 bases in between. CDR3: CASSLAEELQFF. The CDR3 bases are TGTGCCAGCAGTTTAGCGGAGGAGCTGCAGTTCTTC.

V and J are TRBV11-1 and TRBJ2-5; D uncertain. Trimming removed 1 base at V and 5 bases at J, with 8 bases between. The germline V gene encodes CDR1 SGHAT and CDR2 FQDESV (reference sequence). The CDR3 has 13 amino acids. CDR3 loop: CASSLVVRETQYF. Here the CDR3 DNA reads TGTGCCAGCAGCTTAGTAGTGAGGGAGACCCAGTACTTC.

The rearrangement links TRBV9 to TRBJ1-5; 9 bases match TRBD1. The J segment lost 6 bases and the V segment lost 0 bases, leaving 7 bases of the junction unmatched. Germline lookup yields CDR1 SGDLS and CDR2 YYNGEE. The CDR3 is 16 residues long. The CDR3 DNA follows: TGTGCCAGCAGCGTAGGGACAGGGGCTTCGAGTCAGCCCCAGCATTTT. Translating it yields CASSVGTGASSQPQHF.

CDR3 residues: CASKTQETNYGYTF. The CDR3 nucleotides read TGTGCCAGTAAGACACAGGAGACTAACTATGGCTACACCTTC. The chain links TRBV19 to TRBJ1-2, with a possible D match to TRBD1 (5 bases). This CDR3 region has 14 residues. Trimming cost V 7 bases and J 0 bases, with 12 bases left between them. Germline values: CDR1 LNHDA, CDR2 SQIVND (reference sequence).

The rearrangement joins TRBV9 to TRBJ1-2; D is unresolved. This CDR3 is 14 amino acids long. Between the trimmed V and J ends, which lost 6 bases and 4 bases, there was a span of 16 bases. The V gene's germline CDR1 is SGDLS and CDR2 YYNGEE. The DNA for the CDR3 is TGTGCCAGCACCCACGTGCAAGCTCGCTATGGCTACACCTTC. Translation gives CASTHVQARYGYTF.

This clone has only one observation. The V call is TRBV6-5, the J call TRBJ1-4; 9 bases agree with TRBD1. V trimming: 0 bases; J trimming: 8 bases; junction bases outside the gene matches: 7. This CDR3 is built from 16 residues. Germline values: CDR1 MNHEY, CDR2 SVGAGI. The CDR3 coding sequence is TGTGCCAGCAGTTACTCCGGGACAGGGACCGGGGAAAAACTGTTTTTT. Translation gives CASSYSGTGTGEKLFF.

This rearrangement joins TRBV7-9 to TRBJ1-2; no firm D call. The CDR3 spans 14 residues. Trimming removed 1 base from V and 8 bases from J, with 14 bases in between. Looked up from germline, CDR1 is SEHNR and CDR2 is FQNEAQ (reference sequence). Written as DNA, the CDR3 is TGTGCCAGCAGCTTAGGTTCTGGCCGTTCGGGCTACACCTTC. This codes for CASSLGSGRSGYTF.

This sequence joins TRBV7-8 and TRBJ2-7; 7 bases match TRBD2. Germline assignment: CDR1 SGHVS and CDR2 FQNEAQ. The CDR3 spans 14 residues. V was pared by 2 bases and J by 2 bases, with 3 bases of the junction left unmatched. The DNA for the CDR3 is TGTGCCAGCAGCTTACGGGGAGGGGCCTACGAGCAGTACTTC. Amino acid sequence: CASSLRGGAYEQYF.

The gene calls are TRBV30 and TRBJ1-2, with 10 nucleotides matching TRBD1. Trimming at V came to 2 bases and at J to 3 bases, leaving 6 bases not matched to a gene. The CDR3 is 15 amino acids. The germline V gene encodes CDR1 GTSNPN and CDR2 SVGIG (reference sequence). The CDR3 region has the DNA TGTGCCTGGAGTATTACGGGACAGGGGCACTATGGCTACACCTTC. Translation: CAWSITGQGHYGYTF.

The CDR3 sequence is CASSVNPGVMNTEAFF. The CDR3 bases are TGTGCCAGCAGTGTAAATCCGGGGGTCATGAACACTGAAGCTTTCTTT. The chain recombines TRBV6-1 with TRBJ1-1; D possibly corresponds to TRBD1 (5 bases). The CDR3 length is 16 residues. Germline values: CDR1 MNHNS, CDR2 SASEGT. The ends were cut back, 4 bases at V and 0 bases at J, with 15 bases in the middle.

V is TRBV19 and J is TRBJ1-1, with TRBD1 matching 7 bases. The V and J ends lost 9 bases and 3 bases, in that order; junction bases with no gene match: 10. Germline V gene sequence: CDR1 LNHDA, CDR2 SQIVND (reference sequence). This CDR3 has 14 amino acids. The CDR3 nucleotides read TGTGCCAGCGATCGAGGGGGCCCCTACACTGAAGCTTTCTTT. Residues: CASDRGGPYTEAFF. Full variable domain (rest looked up from reference TRBV19 and TRBJ1-1): DGGITQSPKYLFRKEGQNVTLSCEQNLNHDAMYWYRQDPGQGLRLIYYSQIVNDFQKGDIAEGYSVSREKKESFPLTVTSAQKNPTAFYLCASDRGGPYTEAFFGQGTRLTVV.

Concerning this clone itself: The sample has other DNA sequences that encode this CDR3 too. Written as DNA, the CDR3 is TGTGCCAGCAGCGAAACCGGGACAGAGAATTCACCCCTCCACTTT. It specifies CASSETGTENSPLHF. V gene TRBV9 combines with J gene TRBJ1-6, with TRBD1 matching 7 bases. CDR1 is SGDLS, CDR2 YYNGEE, per germline. CDR3 length: 15 amino acids. The V and J ends lost 3 bases and 7 bases, in that order; junction bases with no gene match: 7.

V gene TRBV9 combines with J gene TRBJ1-1; no clear D. This CDR3 region has 12 residues. Trimming took 4 bases from V and 7 from J, leaving 11 bases between them. Germline V gene data show CDR1 as SGDLS and CDR2 as YYNGEE. DNA for the CDR3: TGTGCCAGCAGCCCCGGGAGCGGTGAAGCTTTCTTT. Its protein is CASSPGSGEAFF.

This chain uses TRBV6-5 with TRBJ1-1, with unresolved D. CDR3 length: 14 residues. CDR1 and CDR2 (germline): MNHEY, SVGAGI. Trimming removed 2 bases from V and 0 bases from J, with 7 bases in between. CDR3 nucleotide sequence: TGTGCCAGCAGTTACGGACTCCTGAACACTGAAGCTTTCTTT. Translating it yields CASSYGLLNTEAFF.

The chain has TRBV18 and TRBJ2-5; tentative D call: TRBD1 (5 bases). The V gene lost 6 bases and the J gene lost 5 bases, with 19 bases spanning the gap. Germline CDR1 KGHSH, CDR2 LQKENI. The CDR3 extends over 15 amino acids. This chain's CDR3 is CASSPRVRAEETQYF. The CDR3 DNA reads as TGTGCCAGCTCCCCAAGGGTCAGGGCGGAGGAGACCCAGTACTTC.

V and J are TRBV6-5 and TRBJ1-3; maybe TRBD1 (6 bases). V was clipped by 2 bases and J by 4 bases, with 9 bases between them. Germline CDR1 is MNHEY and CDR2 is SVGAGI. CDR3 length equals 14 residues. The CDR3 here is CASSYTQGGNTIYF. The CDR3 DNA reads TGTGCCAGCAGTTACACGCAGGGGGGAAACACCATATATTTT.

The chain is built from TRBV9 and TRBJ1-2; TRBD1 agrees at 7 bases. There are 16 residues in the CDR3. V shed 4 bases, J shed 6 bases, and the junction held 15 bases outside the gene matches. CDR1 is SGDLS and CDR2 is YYNGEE in the germline V gene. CDR3 sequence: CASSYLLSGGENGYTF. CDR3 nucleotides: TGTGCCAGCAGCTACCTCCTTTCAGGGGGAGAGAATGGCTACACCTTC.